This TCR beta chain was obtained from a study of blood T cell repertoires in COVID-19. For the study at large: Acute and convalescent COVID-19 samples came from the United States, Italy and Spain. Sample material is recorded as cDNA or gDNA derived from T cells, B-cell-depleted T cells, or PBMCs.

As handled by the study authors: The assay estimated nucleated cells by amplifying reference gene primers. The data were produced by immunoSEQ multiplex PCR, yet TCRdb's version contains in-frame clones alone and is incomplete. Clone size and the V and J calls come from that table; the DNA yielded D and trimming. This table holds about 110,000 clones, around 76% found once. CDR1 is SGHNT, CDR2 YYREEE, per germline (reference sequence). Unmatched junction bases numbered 13, after V lost 4 bases and J lost 3 bases. The CDR3 totals 18 residues. The sequenced sample was peripheral blood. The V gene is TRBV5-4, the J gene TRBJ1-1; TRBD1 matches 12 bases. This TCR derives from a woman in her 70s with acute or convalescent COVID-19. Here the CDR3 reads CASSPRPGTGGADTEAFF. Here the CDR3 DNA reads TGTGCCAGCAGCCCAAGGCCCGGGACAGGGGGCGCCGACACTGAAGCTTTCTTT.